One sample yielded the 32 T cell receptor beta chains listed below, sequenced in a study of molecular identifiers for immune sequencing clone quantification (dated by TCRdb to the late 2010s). Libraries were built with PCR. The sequencing machine was an Illumina HiSeq 4000. TCRdb trimmed the raw reads at Q25, called clones with MiXCR and kept productive beta chains. When rows share a CDR3 protein, they turn into one entry using the most common DNA and genes. This sample holds 300,000 to 350,000 distinct CDR3 sequences; over 20% were observed only once. The ten largest make up approximately 0.85% of the sample. Sequenced input: naive CD8+ T cells from blood, with Jurkat cell RNA spiked in. Interpreted using the paper, the cell subset or site label stands for: FACS-sorted CD8+CD4-CCR7+CD45RA+ naive T cells. The source of these receptors is a human donor in good health. Some libraries in this study had Jurkat cell RNA spiked in.

In the case of this clonotype: Since a much larger clone is just one base distant, this may be a read error. This sequence joins TRBV4-3 and TRBJ1-4; D remains ambiguous. Germline V gene lookup returns CDR1 LGHNA and CDR2 YSLEER. This CDR3 has 15 amino acids. The DNA of the CDR3 is TGCGTCAGCAGCCCTACCCGGGAGTTCGTTTCAGGACTGTTTTTT. Its translation: CVSSPTREFVSGLFF.

Ten or more counts support this clonotype. This chain uses TRBV11-2 with TRBJ1-4; D is uncertain. The CDR3 totals 15 residues. V was pared by 1 base and J by 7 bases, with 13 bases between. Germline CDR1 reads SGHAT; CDR2 reads FQNNGV. This CDR3 reads CASSLVVGSSEKLFF. The CDR3 coding sequence is TGTGCCAGCAGCTTAGTAGTCGGGTCTAGTGAAAAACTGTTTTTT.

Turning to this clonotype: A much more abundant neighbour one base away suggests this may be a read error. The chain employs TRBV13 and TRBJ2-1; 7 bases fit TRBD2. Germline V gene data show CDR1 as PRHDT and CDR2 as FYEKMQ (reference sequence). This CDR3 is 14 amino acids long. CDR3 sequence reads: CAGSLGGGFYEQFF. The CDR3 DNA reads TGTGCCGGCAGCTTAGGCGGGGGATTTTATGAGCAGTTCTTC.

The genes are TRBV30 and TRBJ2-7; the D gene is possibly TRBD2 (5 bases). Germline CDR1 is GTSNPN and CDR2 is SVGIG (reference sequence). V was clipped by 5 bases and J by 0 bases, with 11 bases between them. The CDR3 has 13 residues. For the CDR3, the DNA is TGTGCCTGGGGACCTACTAGCTCCTACGAGCAGTACTTC. This sequence encodes CAWGPTSSYEQYF.

This clonotype was counted only a few times. The V call is TRBV29-1, the J call TRBJ1-4; 7 bases map to TRBD1. The V and J ends lost 1 base and 12 bases, in that order; junction bases with no gene match: 5. CDR3 length equals 12 residues. CDR1 is SQVTM, CDR2 ANQGSEA, per germline. The DNA of the CDR3 is TGCAGCGTTGAAGTTGACAGGGAGGAACTGTTTTTT. Translated: CSVEVDREELFF.

The chain joins TRBV9 to TRBJ2-6; 7 bases agree with TRBD1. CDR3 length: 17 residues. Germline V gene sequence: CDR1 SGDLS, CDR2 YYNGEE. V dropped 3 bases and J dropped 2; count of bases not matched to a gene: 8. The CDR3 DNA reads TGTGCCAGCAGCGCTTTACCCGGGACAGCTGGGGCCAACGTCCTGACTTTC. Residues: CASSALPGTAGANVLTF.

Regarding this clonotype: With a much larger clone just one base away, this may be a read error. The genes are TRBV4-1 and TRBJ2-5; TRBD1 matches at 7 bases. In germline, CDR1 is MGHRA, CDR2 YSYEKL. The CDR3 runs 15 residues. The CDR3 nucleotides are TGCGCCAGCAGCCAAGGTGGGCAGGGGGTCGAGACCCAGCACTTC. This translates into CASSQGGQGVETQHF.

The chain combines TRBV3-1 with TRBJ2-7, with D hard to call. The CDR3 is made up of 15 amino acids. Trimming shortened V by 0 bases and J by 2 bases, and 11 bases separated the two germline ends. Germline CDR1 reads LGHDT; CDR2 reads YNNKEL (reference sequence). In DNA, the CDR3 is TGTGCCAGCAGCCAAGATTGGGGTGGGGCCTACGAGCAGTACTTC. It encodes CASSQDWGGAYEQYF.

This clonotype came up many times. The gene calls are TRBV27 and TRBJ1-5; D not resolved. The CDR3 runs to 14 residues. Germline V gives CDR1 MNHEY, CDR2 SMNVEV (reference sequence). Trimming pared 5 bases from V and 5 bases from J, leaving 13 bases between. DNA of the CDR3: TGTGCCAGCAGTCTACGTTCCACGGATCAGCCCCAGCATTTT. Translating gives CASSLRSTDQPQHF.

A remark on this clonotype: Possible read error: a much larger clone is one base away. The V and J genes are TRBV6-5 and TRBJ1-1; TRBD1 matches 8 bases. The CDR3 covers 15 residues. From germline, CDR1 is MNHEY and CDR2 SVGAGI. Here the CDR3 DNA reads TGTGCCTGCAGCCACTCCGGGACAGGGAACACTGAAGCTTTCTTT. This sequence encodes CACSHSGTGNTEAFF.

This clonotype has more than one count but fewer than ten. A junction boundary mismatches the germline segment, possibly from a read error. The chain joins TRBV5-5 to TRBJ2-7; no definite D call. The CDR3 loop spans 13 amino acids. In germline, CDR1 is SGHKS, CDR2 YYEKEE (reference sequence). The CDR3 bases are TGTGCCAGCAACTTGAGTATCGACTACGAGCAGTACTTC. This codes for CASNLSIDYEQYF.

Remarks on this clonotype: Being one base from a much bigger clone, this may be a read error. The V and J genes are TRBV12-3 or TRBV12-4 and TRBJ1-1; weak D call: TRBD1 (5 bases). Trimming stripped 7 bases from V and 1 base from J, with 13 bases between. The CDR3 sequence is 14 residues long. CDR3 loop: CASIGEGRNTEAFF. The CDR3, as DNA: TGTGCCAGCATTGGAGAGGGGAGGAACACTGAAGCTTTCTTT.

This clonotype was observed once. This may arise from a read error, as a much more abundant clone is one base away. The rearrangement uses TRBV12-3 or TRBV12-4 and TRBJ2-4; D gene uncertain. This CDR3 spans 11 amino acids. V was trimmed by 6 bases and J by 13 bases, leaving 13 bases between them. In DNA form, the CDR3 reads TGTGCCAGCAGGGGCTTGGGAAGCCAGTACTTC. Protein: CASRGLGSQYF.

V gene TRBV12-3 or TRBV12-4 combines with J gene TRBJ2-2; D not resolved. Trimming removed 10 bases at V and 5 bases at J, with 17 bases between. The CDR3 extends over 14 amino acids. The CDR3 loop is CATADPLRTGELFF. CDR3 bases: TGTGCCACCGCGGACCCCCTCCGAACCGGGGAGCTGTTTTTT.

This clonotype was picked up many times. The rearrangement joins TRBV24-1 to TRBJ2-3; weak D call: TRBD2 (6 bases). V gave up 5 bases and J gave up 2 bases, with 19 bases separating them. Germline V gives CDR1 KGHDR, CDR2 SFDVKD. This CDR3 is built from 17 residues. The CDR3 region has the DNA TGTGCCACCAGTGCCACCTTTAACGGGGGACCCACAGATACGCAGTATTTT. It yields the protein CATSATFNGGPTDTQYF.

The chain employs TRBV12-3 or TRBV12-4 and TRBJ2-6; D uncertain. This CDR3 is built from 18 residues. The V end lost 4 bases, the J end lost 0 bases, and 16 bases lay between the germline ends. The chain's CDR3 is CASSSHTEYLSGANVLTF. The CDR3 DNA reads as TGTGCCAGCAGTTCACACACAGAATACCTCTCTGGGGCCAACGTCCTGACTTTC.

As concerns this clonotype: A much larger clone lies a single base off, so this may be a read error. The rearrangement links TRBV7-9 to TRBJ1-4; unclear D gene. Per the germline V gene, CDR1 is SEHNR and CDR2 is FQNEAQ (reference sequence). This CDR3 has 16 amino acids. The CDR3 bases are TGTGCCAGCAGCTTACTTCCACCTGCAACTAATGAAAAACTGGTTTTT. Protein sequence: CASSLLPPATNEKLVF.

This clonotype was observed many times. The chain links TRBV11-3 to TRBJ2-3, with 8 bases fitting TRBD2. The CDR3 loop spans 14 amino acids. CDR1 is SGHNT and CDR2 is YENEEA in the germline V gene. V lost 5 bases and J lost 4; bases outside the gene matches: 5. In DNA, the CDR3 is TGTGCCAGCAGCCCGGGACTAGGATCAGATACGCAGTATTTT. This encodes CASSPGLGSDTQYF. The full variable domain, completed using reference TRBV11-3 and TRBJ2-3, is EAGVVQSPRYKIIEKKQPVAFWCNPISGHNTLYWYLQNLGQGPELLIRYENEEAVDDSQLPKDRFSAERLKGVDSTLKIQPAELGDSAVYLCASSPGLGSDTQYFGPGTRLTVL.

Worth noting for this clonotype: Just one base apart from a much larger clone, this may be a read error. The chain has TRBV28 and TRBJ1-5; tentative D call: TRBD1 (5 bases). Trimming left V 4 bases short and J 9 bases short, with 10 bases between. This CDR3 contains 12 residues. From germline, CDR1 is MDHEN and CDR2 SYDVKM. The CDR3 nucleotides are TGTGCCAGCAGTTCGACAGCTCCGCCCCAGCATTTT. It specifies CASSSTAPPQHF.

This clonotype came up many times. This sequence joins TRBV20-1 and TRBJ2-2, with 13 bases matching TRBD2. The CDR3 is made up of 16 amino acids. Unmatched junction bases numbered 11, after V lost 0 bases and J lost 13 bases. CDR1 is DFQATT, CDR2 SNEGSKA, per germline (reference sequence). The CDR3 reads CSARDKELAGGQVLFF. As DNA, the CDR3 is TGCAGTGCTAGAGATAAGGAACTAGCGGGGGGGCAGGTGCTGTTTTTT.

This clonotype was detected ten times or more. The CDR3 region has the DNA TGTGCCAGCAGCGTATCGGAGGGGGTCTCCTACGAGCAGTACTTC. Amino acid sequence: CASSVSEGVSYEQYF. The J gene is TRBJ2-7, the V gene TRBV9, with D perhaps being TRBD1 or TRBD2 (6 bases each). V was clipped by 1 base and J by 0 bases, with 11 bases between them. CDR3 length equals 15 residues. Germline CDR1 reads SGDLS; CDR2 reads YYNGEE.

The chain uses TRBV11-2 and TRBJ2-1; tentative D call: TRBD2 (5 bases). CDR1 SGHAT and CDR2 FQNNGV come from the germline V gene. V was trimmed by 5 bases and J by 3 bases, leaving 17 bases between them. CDR3 length: 16 residues. The CDR3 bases are TGTGCCAGCAGCCCTATGGAGGCAGACCTCTACAATGAGCAGTTCTTC. This encodes CASSPMEADLYNEQFF.

This clonotype has ten or more counts. V usage is TRBV10-2 and J usage is TRBJ2-3, with D perhaps matching TRBD2 (6 bases). This CDR3 spans 15 amino acids. The V and J ends lost 4 bases and 3 bases respectively, with 14 bases between them. Germline V gives CDR1 WSHSY, CDR2 SAAADI. The CDR3 spells CASSGQTRATDTQYF. CDR3 DNA: TGCGCCAGCAGTGGGCAGACTAGGGCGACAGATACGCAGTATTTT.

The sample holds many counts of this clonotype. One end of the junction varies from germline; a read error may be responsible. CDR3 DNA sequence: TGCGCCAGCAGTCAAGACGGCGGGGGATCCTACGAGCAGTACTTC. This codes for CASSQDGGGSYEQYF. V gene TRBV4-3 combines with J gene TRBJ2-7; TRBD2 aligns across 7 bases. CDR3 length: 15 amino acids. Germline CDR1 reads LGHNA; CDR2 reads YSLEER.

V gene TRBV3-1 combines with J gene TRBJ2-7; 13 nucleotides match TRBD2. V lost 5 bases to trimming and J lost 3 bases; unmatched junction nucleotides: 1. The CDR3 has 14 residues. Germline V gene data show CDR1 as LGHDT and CDR2 as YNNKEL (reference sequence). CDR3 DNA: TGTGCCAGCAGCGGGACTAGCGGGGACTACGAGCAGTACTTC. The encoded protein is CASSGTSGDYEQYF.

Concerning this clonotype itself: A clone one base away is much larger, so this may be a read error. V and J are TRBV12-5 and TRBJ1-1; D remains ambiguous. The CDR3 loop spans 15 amino acids. The germline gives CDR1 LGHNT, CDR2 FRNRAP. CDR3 coding DNA: TGTGCTAGTGGTTTTAAGGGCAGCTTGAACACTGAAGCTCTCTTT. Amino acids: CASGFKGSLNTEALF.

This clonotype was seen many times. This may be a read error, as it is one base from a much larger clone. The chain uses TRBV7-9 and TRBJ2-7, with D hard to call. Trimming stripped 5 bases from V and 2 bases from J, with 4 bases between. The CDR3 consists of 11 residues. Germline V lookup: CDR1 SEHNR, CDR2 FQNEAQ (reference sequence). The CDR3 here is CASSHAYEQYF. CDR3 in DNA: TGTGCCAGCAGCCACGCCTACGAGCAGTACTTC.

This clonotype came up many times. This chain connects TRBV7-6 to TRBJ2-7; TRBD1 agrees at 7 bases. This CDR3 region has 14 residues. Germline values: CDR1 SGHVS, CDR2 FNYEAQ. V lost 1 base, J lost 3 bases, and 3 bases stayed unmatched. CDR3 in DNA: TGTGCCAGCAGCTTAGGGGGACAGAACTACGAGCAGTACTTC. It yields the protein CASSLGGQNYEQYF.

The table lists this clonotype with a few counts. This chain uses TRBV12-5 with TRBJ2-2; no definite D call. V was cut by 5 bases and J by 2 bases, with 3 bases left in between. This CDR3 spans 12 amino acids. Germline V CDR1 and CDR2: LGHNT, FRNRAP. The CDR3 is CASGENTGELFF. The CDR3 nucleotides read TGTGCTAGTGGTGAAAACACCGGGGAGCTGTTTTTT.

This clonotype was detected ten times or more. The J gene is TRBJ2-1, the V gene TRBV11-2; TRBD1 matches at 10 bases. The germline CDR1 and CDR2 sequences are SGHAT and FQNNGV. The V segment lost 2 bases and the J segment 8 bases; nucleotides outside the gene matches: 3. The CDR3 runs to 14 residues. The CDR3 region has the DNA TGTGCCAGCAGCTTAATTGGGACAGGGGATGAGCAGTTCTTC. It codes for CASSLIGTGDEQFF.

This clonotype was recorded a few times. The chain has TRBV20-1 and TRBJ2-3; TRBD2 aligns across 8 bases. The CDR3 totals 18 residues. Trimming removed 5 bases from V and 4 bases from J; junction bases left unmatched: 20. CDR1 and CDR2 (germline): DFQATT, SNEGSKA (reference sequence). In DNA form, the CDR3 reads TGCAGTGCTCCTACACTCCTCGTAGGACTAGCTGTAGCAGATACGCAGTATTTT. It codes for CSAPTLLVGLAVADTQYF.

The genes are TRBV30 and TRBJ1-4, with D maybe TRBD1 (5 bases). CDR3 length equals 13 residues. Germline CDR1 and CDR2: GTSNPN and SVGIG (reference sequence). Trimming cost V 7 bases and J 5 bases, with 14 bases left between them. The CDR3, as DNA: TGTGCCTACAGGAACCAAAACAATGAAAAACTGTTTTTT. It is translated as CAYRNQNNEKLFF.